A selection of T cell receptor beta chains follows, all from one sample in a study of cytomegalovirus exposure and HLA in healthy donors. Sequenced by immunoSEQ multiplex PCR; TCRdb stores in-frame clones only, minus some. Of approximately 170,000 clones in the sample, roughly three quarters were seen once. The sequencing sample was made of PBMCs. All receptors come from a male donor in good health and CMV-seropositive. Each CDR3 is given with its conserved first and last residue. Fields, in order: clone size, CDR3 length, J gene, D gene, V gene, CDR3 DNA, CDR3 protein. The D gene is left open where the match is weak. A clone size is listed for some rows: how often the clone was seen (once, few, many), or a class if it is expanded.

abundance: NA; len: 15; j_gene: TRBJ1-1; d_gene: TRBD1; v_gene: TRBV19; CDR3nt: TGTGCCAGTAGTCCGGGGACAGGGGGCGCGAAAGAAGCTTTCTTT; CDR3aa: CASSPGTGGAKEAFF
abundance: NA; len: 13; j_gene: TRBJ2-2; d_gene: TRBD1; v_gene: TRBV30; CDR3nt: TGTGCCTGGAGCCAGGGGGTGCACGGGGAGCTGTTTTTT; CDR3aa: CAWSQGVHGELFF
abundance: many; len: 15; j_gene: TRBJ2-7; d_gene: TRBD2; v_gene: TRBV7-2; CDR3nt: TGTGCCAGCAGCTTGGGACTAGCGGTCCCCGACGAGCAGTACTTC; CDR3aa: CASSLGLAVPDEQYF
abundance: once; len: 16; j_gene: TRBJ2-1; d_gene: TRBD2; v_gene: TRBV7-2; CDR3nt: TGTGCCAGCAGTACTCTGGGTAGCGGGGGGGTAGGTGAGCAGTTCTTC; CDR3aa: CASSTLGSGGVGEQFF
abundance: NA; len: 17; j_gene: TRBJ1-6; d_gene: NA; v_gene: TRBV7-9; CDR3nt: TGTGCCAGCAGCTTAGGGTCGCGGAGAGGGAGTGGTTCACCCCTCCACTTT; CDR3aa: CASSLGSRRGSGSPLHF
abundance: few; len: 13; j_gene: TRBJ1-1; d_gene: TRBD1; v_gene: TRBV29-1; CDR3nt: TGCAGCGTTGAGGGCACAGGGGGCCCTGAAGCTTTCTTT; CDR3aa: CSVEGTGGPEAFF
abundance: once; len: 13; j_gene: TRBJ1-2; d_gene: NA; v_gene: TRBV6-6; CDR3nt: TGTGCCAGCAGTTACGACAGCCGAGAATCGTCTTTCTTC; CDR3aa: CASSYDSRESSFF
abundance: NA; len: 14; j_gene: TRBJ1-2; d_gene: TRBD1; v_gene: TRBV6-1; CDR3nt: TGTGCCAGCAGTGTACAGGGGGCGGACTATGGCTACACCTTC; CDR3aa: CASSVQGADYGYTF
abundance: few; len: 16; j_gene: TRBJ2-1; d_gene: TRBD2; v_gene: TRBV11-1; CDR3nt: TGTGCCAGCAGCCCGCCGGGACTACCGTCCTACAATGAGCAGTTCTTC; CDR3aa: CASSPPGLPSYNEQFF
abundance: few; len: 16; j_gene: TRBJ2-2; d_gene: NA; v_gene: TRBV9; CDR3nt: TGTGCCAGCAGCGTAGTTGGACAACCGAACACCGGGGAGCTGTTTTTT; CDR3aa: CASSVVGQPNTGELFF
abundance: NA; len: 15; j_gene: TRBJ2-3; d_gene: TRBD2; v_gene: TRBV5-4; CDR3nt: TGTGCCAGCAGCCAAACTAGCGCCAGCACAGATACGCAGTATTTT; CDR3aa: CASSQTSASTDTQYF
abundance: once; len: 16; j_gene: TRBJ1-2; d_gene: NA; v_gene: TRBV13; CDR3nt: TGTGCCAGCAGCGTACAGACAGGAGATAATAACTATGGCTACACCTTC; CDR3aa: CASSVQTGDNNYGYTF
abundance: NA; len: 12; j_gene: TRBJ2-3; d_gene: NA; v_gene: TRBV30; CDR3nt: TGTGCCTGGGGGACTAGCACAGATACGCAGTATTTT; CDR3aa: CAWGTSTDTQYF
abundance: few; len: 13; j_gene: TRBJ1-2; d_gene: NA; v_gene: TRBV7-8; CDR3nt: TGTGCCAGCAGCTCTACAGGACTATATGGCTACACCTTC; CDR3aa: CASSSTGLYGYTF
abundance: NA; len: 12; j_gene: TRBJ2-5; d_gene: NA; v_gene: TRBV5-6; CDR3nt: TGTGCCAGCAGCCCAGGGGCTGAGACCCAGTACTTC; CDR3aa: CASSPGAETQYF
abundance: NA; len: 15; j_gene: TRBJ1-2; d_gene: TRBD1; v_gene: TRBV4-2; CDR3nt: TGTGCCAGCAGCGAGGGGGCAGGGGCGGACTATGGCTACACCTTC; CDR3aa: CASSEGAGADYGYTF
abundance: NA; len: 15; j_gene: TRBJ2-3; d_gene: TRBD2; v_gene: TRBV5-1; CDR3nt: TGCGCCAGCAGCTTAGCGACTAGCGGCACAGATACGCAGTATTTT; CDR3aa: CASSLATSGTDTQYF
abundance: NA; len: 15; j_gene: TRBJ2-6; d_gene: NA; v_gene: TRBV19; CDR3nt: TGTGCCAGTAGGGGGGTACAGGGCGCGGCCAACGTCCTGACTTTC; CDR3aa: CASRGVQGAANVLTF
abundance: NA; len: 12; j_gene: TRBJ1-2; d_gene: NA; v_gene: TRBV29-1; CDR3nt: TGCAGCGTTGAAATTTCCGTTGATGGCTACACCTTC; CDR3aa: CSVEISVDGYTF
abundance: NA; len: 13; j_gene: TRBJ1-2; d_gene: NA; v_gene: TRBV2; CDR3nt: TGTGCCGGCAGTGAATCCCTTTCCTATGGCTACACCTTC; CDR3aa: CAGSESLSYGYTF
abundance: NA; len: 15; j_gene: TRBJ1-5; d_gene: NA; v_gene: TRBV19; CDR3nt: TGTGCCAGTAGTATCACAAATTATAGCAATCAGCCCCAGCATTTT; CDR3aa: CASSITNYSNQPQHF
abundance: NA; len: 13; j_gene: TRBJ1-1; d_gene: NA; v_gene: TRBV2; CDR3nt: TGTGCCAGCAGCGTCACCCTGCGCGGTGAAGCTTTCTTT; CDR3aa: CASSVTLRGEAFF
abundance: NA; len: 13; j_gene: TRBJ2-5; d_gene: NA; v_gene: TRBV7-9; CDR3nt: TGTGCCAGCAGCTTCCAACGTAGAGAGACCCAGTACTTC; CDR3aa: CASSFQRRETQYF
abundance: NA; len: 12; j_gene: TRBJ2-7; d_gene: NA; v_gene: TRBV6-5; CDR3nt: TGTGCCAGCCGTCCGGACAGCTACGAGCAGTACTTC; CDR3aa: CASRPDSYEQYF
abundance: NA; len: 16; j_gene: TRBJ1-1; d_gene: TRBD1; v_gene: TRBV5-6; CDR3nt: TGTGCCAGCAGCTTGTTTGGACAGGGGGGGAAAACTGAAGCTTTCTTT; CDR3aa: CASSLFGQGGKTEAFF
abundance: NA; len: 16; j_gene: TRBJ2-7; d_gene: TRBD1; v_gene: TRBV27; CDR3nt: TGTGCCAGCAGTTCTATCCCCGTACAGGGGGCCTACGAGCAGTACTTC; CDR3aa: CASSSIPVQGAYEQYF
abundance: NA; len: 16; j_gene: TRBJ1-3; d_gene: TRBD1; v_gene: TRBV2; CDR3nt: TGTGCCAGCAGTGAATCGACAGGGGCGGTCGGAAACACCATATATTTT; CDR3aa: CASSESTGAVGNTIYF
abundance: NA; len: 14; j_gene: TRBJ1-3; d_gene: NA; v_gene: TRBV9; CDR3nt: TGTGCCAGCAGCGTCTCCGGGATGGGAAACACCATATATTTT; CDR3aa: CASSVSGMGNTIYF
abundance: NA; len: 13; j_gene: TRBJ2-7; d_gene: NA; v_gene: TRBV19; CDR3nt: TGTGCCAGTAGTATGGGTAGGTTGACAGAGCAGTACTTC; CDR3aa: CASSMGRLTEQYF
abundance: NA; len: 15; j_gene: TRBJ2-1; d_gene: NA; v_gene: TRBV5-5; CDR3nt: TGTGCCAGCAGCTTACCTCAGGGATACTACAATGAGCAGTTCTTC; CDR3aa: CASSLPQGYYNEQFF
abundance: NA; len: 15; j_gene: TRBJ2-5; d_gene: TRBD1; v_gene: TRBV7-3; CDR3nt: TGTGCCAGCAGCCCTGGGACAGAGTTTGAAGAGACCCAGTACTTC; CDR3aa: CASSPGTEFEETQYF
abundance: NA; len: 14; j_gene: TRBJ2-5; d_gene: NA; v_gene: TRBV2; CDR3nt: TGTGCCAGCAGTGCACTAGAAAGTGGAGAGACCCAGTACTTC; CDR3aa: CASSALESGETQYF
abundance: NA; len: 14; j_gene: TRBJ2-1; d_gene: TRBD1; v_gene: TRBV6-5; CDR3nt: TGTGCCAGCAGTTACTCGAACAGGGGTAATGAGCAGTTCTTC; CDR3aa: CASSYSNRGNEQFF
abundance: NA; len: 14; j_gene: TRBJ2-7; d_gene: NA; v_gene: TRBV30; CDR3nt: TGTGCCTGGAGCCGCGACGGTGGACTCTACGAGCAGTACTTC; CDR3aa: CAWSRDGGLYEQYF
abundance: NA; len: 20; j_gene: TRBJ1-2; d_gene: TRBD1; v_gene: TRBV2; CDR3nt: TGTGCCAGCAGTGAGCTACCGAGATGGGACAGGGAGGGAGTGAGGTATGGCTACACCTTC; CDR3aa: CASSELPRWDREGVRYGYTF
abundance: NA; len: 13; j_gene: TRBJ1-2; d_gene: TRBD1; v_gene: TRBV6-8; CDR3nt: TGTGCCAGCAGTCCACATACAGGGGGAGGCTACACCTTC; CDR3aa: CASSPHTGGGYTF
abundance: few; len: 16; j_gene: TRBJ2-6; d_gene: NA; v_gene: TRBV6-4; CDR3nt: TGTGCCAGCAGTGGCTCGGGGAGTACAGGGGCCAACGTCCTGACTTTC; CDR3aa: CASSGSGSTGANVLTF
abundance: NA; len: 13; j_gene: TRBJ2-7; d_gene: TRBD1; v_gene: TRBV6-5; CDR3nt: TGTGCCAGCAGCCGGGACAGGGGTGGCGAGCAGTACTTC; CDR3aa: CASSRDRGGEQYF
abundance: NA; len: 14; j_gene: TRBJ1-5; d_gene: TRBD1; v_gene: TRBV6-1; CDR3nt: TGTGCCAGCAGCGAGGGGGCAGGAAATCAGCCCCAGCATTTT; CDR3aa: CASSEGAGNQPQHF
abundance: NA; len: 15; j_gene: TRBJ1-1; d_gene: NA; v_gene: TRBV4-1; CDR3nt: TGCGCCAGCAGCCAAGATGAGCGGGTTAACACTGAAGCTTTCTTT; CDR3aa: CASSQDERVNTEAFF
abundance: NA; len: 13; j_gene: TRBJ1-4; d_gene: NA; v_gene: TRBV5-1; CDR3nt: TGCGCCAGCAGCTTGTTCGCAGATGAAAAACTGTTTTTT; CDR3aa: CASSLFADEKLFF
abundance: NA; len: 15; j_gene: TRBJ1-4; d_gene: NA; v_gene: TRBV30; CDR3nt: TGTGCCTGGATCCCGCGGGGAGAGACTAATGAAAAACTGTTTTTT; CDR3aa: CAWIPRGETNEKLFF
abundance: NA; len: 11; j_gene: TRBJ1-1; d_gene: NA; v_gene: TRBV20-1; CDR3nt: TGCAGTGCTTTAGGAGTCGCTGAAGCTTTCTTT; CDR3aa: CSALGVAEAFF
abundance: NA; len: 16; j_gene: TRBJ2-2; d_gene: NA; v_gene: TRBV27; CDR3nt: TGTGCCAGCAGTCCATACGGGGGGCAGAGCACCGGGGAGCTGTTTTTT; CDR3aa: CASSPYGGQSTGELFF
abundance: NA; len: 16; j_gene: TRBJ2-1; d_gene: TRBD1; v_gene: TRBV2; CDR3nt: TGTGCCAGCAGTCCCCCCAAGACAGGGTGGTACAATGAGCAGTTCTTC; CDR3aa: CASSPPKTGWYNEQFF
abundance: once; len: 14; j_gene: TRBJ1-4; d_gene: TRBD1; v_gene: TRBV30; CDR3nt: TGTGCCTGGACCTCCGGGACAGGGGTGCAAAAACTGTTTTTT; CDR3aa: CAWTSGTGVQKLFF
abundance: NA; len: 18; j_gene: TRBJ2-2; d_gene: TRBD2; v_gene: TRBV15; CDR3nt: TGTGCCACCAGCAGAGATAACCTCGGACTAGCGGGGGGCGGGGAGCTGTTTTTT; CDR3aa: CATSRDNLGLAGGGELFF
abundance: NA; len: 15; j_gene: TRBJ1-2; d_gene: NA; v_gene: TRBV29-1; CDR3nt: TGCAGCGTTCTGAGACCGGGACCCAATAGCGGGGGCTACACCTTC; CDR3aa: CSVLRPGPNSGGYTF
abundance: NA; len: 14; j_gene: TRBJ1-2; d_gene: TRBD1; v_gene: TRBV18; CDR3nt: TGTGCCAGCTCACCAGACGGGACAGAACATGGCTACACCTTC; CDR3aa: CASSPDGTEHGYTF
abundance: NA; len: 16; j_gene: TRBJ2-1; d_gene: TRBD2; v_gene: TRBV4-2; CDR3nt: TGTGCCAGCAGCCAAGATCGGGCTAGCGGGGCTTGGGAGCAGTTCTTC; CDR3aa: CASSQDRASGAWEQFF